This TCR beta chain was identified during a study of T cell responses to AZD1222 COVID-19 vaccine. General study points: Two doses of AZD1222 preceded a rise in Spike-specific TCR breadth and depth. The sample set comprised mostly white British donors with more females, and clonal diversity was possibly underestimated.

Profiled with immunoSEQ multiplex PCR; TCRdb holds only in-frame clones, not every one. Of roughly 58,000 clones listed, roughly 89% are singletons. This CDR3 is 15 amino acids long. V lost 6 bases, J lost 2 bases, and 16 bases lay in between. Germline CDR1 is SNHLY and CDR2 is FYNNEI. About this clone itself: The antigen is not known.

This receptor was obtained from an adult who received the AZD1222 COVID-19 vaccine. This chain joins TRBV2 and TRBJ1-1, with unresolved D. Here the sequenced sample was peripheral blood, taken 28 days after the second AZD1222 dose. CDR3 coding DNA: TGTGCCAGCAGAGCCATACCCCATGGCAACACTGAAGCTTTCTTT. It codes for CASRAIPHGNTEAFF.